The 18 T cell receptor beta chains in this list originate from one sample, sequenced in a study of long-term antiretroviral therapy in people with HIV. A v3.0 immunoSEQ assay was performed at survey level. Using immunoSEQ multiplex PCR, the repertoire was profiled, and TCRdb retains in-frame clones only, with some absent. The table has around 26,000 clones, 79% seen once. The sequencing used unsorted PBMCs, collected 1.2 years after starting antiretroviral therapy. These receptors were obtained from a woman between 40 and 50 years old with HIV.

This clone has only a few counts. The rearrangement links TRBV29-1 to TRBJ1-2; D is unresolved. The CDR3 length is 11 residues. From germline, CDR1 is SQVTM and CDR2 ANQGSEA. V was cut by 2 bases and J by 6 bases, with 7 bases left in between. The CDR3 is CSVELPDGYTF. Here the CDR3 DNA reads TGCAGCGTTGAATTACCCGATGGCTACACCTTC.

J is TRBJ2-7 and V is TRBV2; D not certain. The length of the CDR3 is 15 residues. V was clipped by 2 bases and J by 2 bases, with 13 bases between them. Germline lookup yields CDR1 SNHLY and CDR2 FYNNEI. This chain's CDR3 is CASSEMVGRAYEQYF. The DNA of the CDR3 is TGTGCCAGCAGTGAAATGGTAGGGCGAGCCTACGAGCAGTACTTC.

This clone was detected once. The chain is built from TRBV6-5 and TRBJ1-2; D possibly corresponds to TRBD1 (5 bases). Trimming cost V 2 bases and J 4 bases, with 14 bases left between them. Germline-derived CDR1 and CDR2 are MNHEY and SVGAGI. The CDR3 spans 15 residues. As DNA, the CDR3 is TGTGCCAGCAGTTACGGGCAGGGATCCCCCTATGGCTACACCTTC. Protein sequence: CASSYGQGSPYGYTF.

This clone was counted a few times. The chain couples TRBV14 to TRBJ1-2, with D unresolved. Germline V gene sequence: CDR1 SGHDN, CDR2 FVKESK. The ends were cut back, 0 bases at V and 3 bases at J, with 8 bases in the middle. The CDR3 totals 14 residues. CDR3 region: CASSQESADYGYTF. The DNA of the CDR3 is TGTGCCAGCAGCCAAGAATCGGCAGACTATGGCTACACCTTC.

The chain combines TRBV27 with TRBJ2-7, with no clear D. Looked up from germline, CDR1 is MNHEY and CDR2 is SMNVEV (reference sequence). With 8 bases removed from V and 4 bases from J, the gap between germline ends came to 12 bases. The CDR3 contains 12 residues. The CDR3 reads CASQRVPYEQYF. CDR3 nucleotide sequence: TGTGCCAGCCAGCGAGTCCCTTACGAGCAGTACTTC.

The rearrangement uses TRBV4-1 and TRBJ2-1; 7 bases map to TRBD2. Trimming cost V 4 bases and J 0 bases; bases outside gene matches: 9. In germline, CDR1 is MGHRA, CDR2 YSYEKL. CDR3 size: 17 residues. CDR3 region: CASSPMGLPYSYNEQFF. The CDR3 DNA follows: TGCGCCAGCAGCCCTATGGGACTACCGTACTCCTACAATGAGCAGTTCTTC.

The chain employs TRBV6-5 and TRBJ2-7, with 13 bases fitting TRBD2. Looked up from germline, CDR1 is MNHEY and CDR2 is SVGAGI. The V segment lost 5 bases and the J segment 4 bases; nucleotides outside the gene matches: 5. The CDR3 covers 15 residues. The CDR3 region is CASSVGLAGVYEQYF. The CDR3 nucleotides read TGTGCCAGCAGTGTCGGACTAGCGGGAGTTTACGAGCAGTACTTC.

The chain carries TRBV6-5 and TRBJ2-1; D is unresolved. Trimming took 2 bases from V and 7 from J, leaving 6 bases between them. Looked up from germline, CDR1 is MNHEY and CDR2 is SVGAGI. The CDR3 extends over 12 amino acids. The CDR3 bases are TGTGCCAGCAGTTACCCCGGGAATGAGCAGTTCTTC. The encoded protein is CASSYPGNEQFF.

The chain links TRBV7-2 to TRBJ2-5, with 9 bases identical to TRBD2. The CDR3 is 15 amino acids. The germline gives CDR1 SGHTA, CDR2 FQGNSA. The trim removed 2 bases at V and 5 bases at J, leaving 6 bases unmatched. CDR3 loop: CASSLLRGGRETQYF. The CDR3 coding sequence is TGTGCCAGCAGCTTATTGCGGGGGGGTCGTGAGACCCAGTACTTC.

This chain links TRBV7-9 with TRBJ1-1; no definite D call. The CDR3 is made up of 14 amino acids. V lost 2 bases, J lost 10 bases, and 17 bases lay in between. Germline CDR1 reads SEHNR; CDR2 reads FQNEAQ (reference sequence). CDR3 residues: CASSLNSGRRVAFF. The CDR3 nucleotides are TGTGCCAGCAGCTTAAACAGCGGGCGCCGGGTAGCTTTCTTT.

DNA for the CDR3: TGTGCCAGTTCAAAAAGTAGAGCTGAACAGGGTAATACTTACTATGGCTACACCTTC. This gives the protein CASSKSRAEQGNTYYGYTF. The gene calls are TRBV19 and TRBJ1-2, with D tentatively TRBD1 (6 bases). CDR3 size: 19 residues. Trimming took off 8 bases at V and 3 bases at J, with 31 bases between the two ends. Germline CDR1 LNHDA, CDR2 SQIVND (reference sequence). Variable domain in full (rest from reference TRBV19 and TRBJ1-2): DGGITQSPKYLFRKEGQNVTLSCEQNLNHDAMYWYRQDPGQGLRLIYYSQIVNDFQKGDIAEGYSVSREKKESFPLTVTSAQKNPTAFYLCASSKSRAEQGNTYYGYTFGSGTRLTVV.

This clone has only a few counts. The rearrangement uses TRBV16 and TRBJ2-2; the D gene is possibly TRBD1 (6 bases). The CDR3 totals 16 residues. Trimming removed 4 bases at V and 4 bases at J, with 16 bases between. The V gene's germline CDR1 is KGHSY and CDR2 FQNENV. DNA of the CDR3: TGTGCCAGCAGCCGACCCCGGGACATACGCACCGGGGAGCTGTTTTTT. It yields the protein CASSRPRDIRTGELFF.

The V gene is TRBV19, the J gene TRBJ1-1; a possible D gene is TRBD1 (5 bases). Germline loops: CDR1 LNHDA, CDR2 SQIVND (reference sequence). The CDR3 is 14 residues long. V gave up 4 bases and J gave up 11 bases, with 20 bases separating them. The CDR3 sequence is CASSNQGALSKAFF. In nucleotides, the CDR3 is TGTGCCAGTAGTAACCAGGGAGCTTTGTCGAAGGCTTTCTTT.

The rearrangement links TRBV2 to TRBJ2-2, with D possibly matching TRBD2 (6 bases). There are 16 residues in the CDR3. CDR1 is SNHLY, CDR2 FYNNEI, per germline. Trimming removed 6 bases from V and 7 bases from J, with 21 bases in between. The CDR3 spells CASSAPGLNSGGELFF. The CDR3 region has the DNA TGTGCCAGCAGCGCCCCGGGACTGAATTCTGGCGGGGAGCTGTTTTTT.

The chain is built from TRBV9 and TRBJ2-3; D remains unclear. CDR1 is SGDLS and CDR2 is YYNGEE in the germline V gene. This CDR3 spans 15 amino acids. The germline V and J ends were trimmed by 0 bases and 1 base, with 9 bases remaining between them. The CDR3 loop reads CASSVAHVGTDTQYF. CDR3 coding DNA: TGTGCCAGCAGCGTAGCCCACGTGGGCACAGATACGCAGTATTTT.

V gene TRBV10-3 combines with J gene TRBJ1-6, with 9 nucleotides matching TRBD1. Per the germline V gene, CDR1 is ENHRY and CDR2 is SYGVKD. CDR3 length: 14 amino acids. V was pared by 4 bases and J by 8 bases, with 3 bases of the junction left unmatched. In DNA form, the CDR3 reads TGTGCCATCAGTGGACAGGGGGTGGATTCACCCCTCCACTTT. It specifies CAISGQGVDSPLHF.

A single count supports this clone. The chain uses TRBV14 and TRBJ1-1; D remains unclear. The V and J ends lost 1 base and 2 bases respectively, with 11 bases between them. The CDR3 totals 15 residues. Germline V gives CDR1 SGHDN, CDR2 FVKESK. CDR3 nucleotide sequence: TGTGCCAGCAGCCAAGGGCCCGGAAAAAACACTGAAGCTTTCTTT. It encodes CASSQGPGKNTEAFF.

The rearrangement links TRBV7-2 to TRBJ2-5; tentatively, D is TRBD2 (6 bases). The CDR3 is 14 amino acids. V lost 3 bases and J 5 bases, leaving 13 bases between the germline ends. CDR1 is SGHTA, CDR2 FQGNSA, per germline. In nucleotides, the CDR3 is TGTGCCAGCAGCTTTTGGGGGGTGATGGAGACCCAGTACTTC. Its protein is CASSFWGVMETQYF.